This T cell receptor (beta chain) is drawn from a study of T-cell memory formation after mild COVID-19. Across the whole study: Largely donor-specific sequence clusters came from a couple of donors.

In the case of this clonotype: Its antigen is as yet unknown.

TCRdb re-analysed the 5' RACE reads in MiXCR, keeping a single row per CDR3 protein. The sample has more than 250,000 distinct CDR3 sequences, approximately 18% seen once; the top ten hold under 25%. Findings and limits, study-wide: Pre-infection memory already had some responding clones, implying cross-reactive memory joined. Largely, contracting CD4+ clones fell within CM and EM, and contracting CD8+ clones within EMRA. There was no confirmation that second-wave clones peaking on day 37 were SARS-CoV-2 specific.

This CDR3 spans 13 amino acids. The V gene lost 0 bases and the J gene lost 11 bases, with 11 bases spanning the gap. CDR1 is KGHSH and CDR2 is LQKENI in the germline V gene. The sequencing sample was made of PBMCs or a T cell subset sorted from them (not recorded which). V and J are TRBV18 and TRBJ2-4; no firm D call. The receptor was derived from a man between 18 and 35 years old who had mild COVID-19 (a few samples of this study predate the infection). Cell type and time point are not known. CDR3 protein: CASSPPEGPLQYF. The DNA for the CDR3 is TGTGCCAGCTCACCACCGGAAGGGCCTCTTCAGTACTTC.